Below are 5 T cell receptor beta chains sequenced from a single sample in a study of T cell repertoires in aging, cancer and after chemotherapy (dated by TCRdb to the late 2010s). Sequenced on an Illumina MiSeq. Rearranged TRB sequences spanning V, D and J segments were amplified by multiplex touch-down PCR using a mixed TRB-A/B primer pool. The public sequencing data were trimmed at Q25 with fastp and processed into clonotypes with MiXCR by TCRdb, which kept only in-frame beta chains. Every entry covers one CDR3 protein and lists the most common genes and DNA from its rows. This sample gives more than 15,000 distinct CDR3 sequences in total; about 50% of them show up just once. The leading ten clones occupy roughly a tenth of the sample. TCR beta rearrangements were amplified from genomic DNA isolated from peripheral blood, not from sorted cells or RNA. Sequences were obtained from blood. These receptors all stem from a human donor in good health.

This chain joins TRBV5-6 and TRBJ1-5; possibly TRBD1 for D (5 bases). This CDR3 is built from 15 residues. Germline lookup yields CDR1 SGHDT and CDR2 YYEEEE. The V end was cut by 0 bases, the J end by 9 bases, with 16 bases between. The CDR3 DNA reads TGTGCCAGCAGCTTGGTGGGGGGGAGCCCGTGGCCCCAGCATTTT. Protein: CASSLVGGSPWPQHF.

The chain recombines TRBV6-6 with TRBJ2-1, with D perhaps matching TRBD1 or TRBD2 (5 bases each). CDR1 and CDR2 (germline): MNHNY, SVGAGI (reference sequence). With 6 bases removed from V and 7 bases from J, the gap between germline ends came to 19 bases. The CDR3 is 15 residues long. The CDR3: CASSPGTLNANEQFF. The CDR3 nucleotides read TGTGCCAGCAGCCCCGGGACCCTGAATGCGAATGAGCAGTTCTTC.

The sample holds one count of this clonotype. V usage is TRBV5-6 and J usage is TRBJ2-7; 13 positions agree with TRBD2. CDR3 size: 15 residues. Trimming removed 3 bases from V and 4 bases from J; junction bases left unmatched: 4. The V gene's germline CDR1 is SGHDT and CDR2 YYEEEE. The CDR3 is CASSWGLAGYYEQYF. The CDR3 coding sequence is TGTGCCAGCAGCTGGGGACTAGCGGGATATTACGAGCAGTACTTC.

The V gene is TRBV5-1, the J gene TRBJ2-2; 12 bases match TRBD1. Germline-derived CDR1 and CDR2 are SGHRS and YFSETQ. V trimming: 4 bases; J trimming: 6 bases; junction bases outside the gene matches: 7. There are 16 residues in the CDR3. The CDR3 here is CASSPPGQGAAGELFF. In DNA, the CDR3 is TGCGCCAGCAGCCCCCCGGGACAGGGGGCGGCCGGGGAGCTGTTTTTT.

Worth noting for this clonotype: One junction end disagrees with the germline gene, perhaps due to a read error. Here the CDR3 DNA reads TGTGCCAGCAGTTACCGGGAGTCCTACAATAAGCAGTTCTTC. Translating gives CASSYRESYNKQFF. This chain links TRBV6-5 with TRBJ2-1; D possibly corresponds to TRBD2 (6 bases). The CDR3 contains 14 residues. CDR1 MNHEY and CDR2 SVGAGI come from the germline V gene.